Below are 14 T cell receptor beta chains sequenced from a single sample in a study of PD-L1 blockade in urothelial cancer (dated by TCRdb to about 2017). Reading the label with the study, this specimen's time point is: pretreatment peripheral blood. The protocol used for the library was the immunoSEQ multiplex PCR assay. Held by TCRdb, this immuneACCESS table contains in-frame sequences only and omits some clones. Under half of the omission traces to an unresolved V gene where checked; the cause of the rest is unknown. The sample table shows approximately 56,000 clones, and 65% to 90% are seen once. Clones ranked in the top ten supply around a sixth of the sample. The material was PBMCs, obtained around atezolizumab (anti-PD-L1) treatment. The origin of the receptors is a man in his 70s with urothelial cancer.

Only one count was recorded for this clone. The V gene is TRBV6-6, the J gene TRBJ2-7; 9 bases are shared with TRBD1. The CDR3 loop spans 14 amino acids. V lost 2 bases to trimming and J lost 7 bases; unmatched junction nucleotides: 6. CDR1 is MNHNY and CDR2 is SVGAGI in the germline V gene (reference sequence). The CDR3 DNA is TGTGCCAGCAGTTACGGGACAGGGCAGACAGAGCAGTACTTC. This codes for CASSYGTGQTEQYF.

The table lists this clone with a count of one. This chain connects TRBV7-3 to TRBJ2-1, with 8 bases identical to TRBD2. Germline CDR1 SGHTA, CDR2 FQGTGA. This CDR3 is built from 17 residues. V trimming: 2 bases; J trimming: 0 bases; junction bases outside the gene matches: 6. The CDR3 nucleotides are TGTGCCAGCAGCTTACCGGGCGGGAGGCCCTCCTACAATGAGCAGTTCTTC. Translation gives CASSLPGGRPSYNEQFF.

The chain is built from TRBV7-3 and TRBJ1-2; 7 bases are a match to TRBD1. J gave up 6 bases and V 5 bases, and 6 bases lay outside the gene matches. CDR3 length: 13 residues. The germline CDR1 and CDR2 sequences are SGHTA and FQGTGA. CDR3: CASSLQGYNGYTF. The CDR3 DNA sequence: TGTGCCAGCAGCCTACAGGGGTACAATGGCTACACCTTC.

The chain uses TRBV12-5 and TRBJ1-2, with 9 bases fitting TRBD1. V dropped 0 bases and J dropped 8; count of bases not matched to a gene: 10. Germline V gives CDR1 LGHNT, CDR2 FRNRAP. The CDR3 contains 16 residues. The CDR3 nucleotides read TGTGCTAGTGGTTTGGTAGTCCCACAGGGGGCGGACGGCTACACCTTC. This codes for CASGLVVPQGADGYTF. Together with reference TRBV12-5 and TRBJ1-2, the CDR3 gives the full variable domain: DARVTQTPRHKVTEMGQEVTMRCQPILGHNTVFWYRQTMMQGLELLAYFRNRAPLDDSGMPKDRFSAEMPDATLATLKIQPSEPRDSAVYFCASGLVVPQGADGYTFGSGTRLTVV.

The V call is TRBV5-6, the J call TRBJ2-2, with no clear D. CDR1 and CDR2 (germline): SGHDT, YYEEEE. The V end lost 2 bases, the J end lost 8 bases, and 4 bases lay between the germline ends. This CDR3 has 11 residues. In nucleotides, the CDR3 is TGTGCCAGCAGCTTTGTAGGGGAGCTGTTTTTT. Protein sequence: CASSFVGELFF.

The J gene is TRBJ1-1, the V gene TRBV28; tentative D call: TRBD1 (5 bases). The germline CDR1 and CDR2 sequences are MDHEN and SYDVKM. The CDR3 consists of 14 residues. Trimming left V 7 bases short and J 1 base short, with 13 bases between. CDR3 in amino acids: CASTLGAGNTEAFF. DNA for the CDR3: TGTGCCAGCACCCTTGGGGCAGGGAACACTGAAGCTTTCTTT.

In DNA form, the CDR3 reads TGTGCCAGCTCCCTAGGGACAGGGGTGAACACTGAAGCTTTCTTT. It translates to CASSLGTGVNTEAFF. The chain is built from TRBV6-5 and TRBJ1-1; TRBD1 agrees at 10 bases. From germline, CDR1 is MNHEY and CDR2 SVGAGI. Trimming at V came to 8 bases and at J to 0 bases, leaving 6 bases not matched to a gene. The CDR3 has 15 residues.

The chain joins TRBV18 to TRBJ1-2; 8 bases align to TRBD1. The ends lost 6 bases at V and 4 bases at J; junction bases unmatched: 7. The CDR3 is made up of 14 amino acids. From germline, CDR1 is KGHSH and CDR2 LQKENI. Here the CDR3 DNA reads TGTGCCAGCTCGCCCAGGGGGCCCGGCTATGGCTACACCTTC. Its translation is CASSPRGPGYGYTF.

V gene TRBV28 combines with J gene TRBJ2-5; 9 positions match TRBD1. V gave up 3 bases and J gave up 1 base; unmatched junction bases: 6. Germline assignment: CDR1 MDHEN and CDR2 SYDVKM. The CDR3 covers 16 residues. The DNA for the CDR3 is TGTGCCAGCAGTTTTTCCGGACAGGGGATCCAAGAGACCCAGTACTTC. Translation: CASSFSGQGIQETQYF.

V is TRBV6-5 and J is TRBJ2-7; a possible D gene is TRBD2 (6 bases). Trimming took off 5 bases at V and 0 bases at J, with 8 bases between the two ends. CDR1 is MNHEY, CDR2 SVGAGI, per germline. The CDR3 is made up of 13 amino acids. The CDR3 nucleotides are TGTGCCAGCAGTACCGGGGGCTCCTACGAGCAGTACTTC. Translating it yields CASSTGGSYEQYF.

This chain connects TRBV5-1 to TRBJ2-7, with D possibly matching TRBD2 (5 bases). V was shortened by 10 bases and J by 6 bases, with 23 bases between the two germline ends. Germline V gives CDR1 SGHRS, CDR2 YFSETQ. This CDR3 comprises 14 residues. This CDR3 is CASSLRGNNGEQYF. CDR3 DNA sequence: TGCGCCTCTTCCCTTCGAGGGAATAATGGCGAGCAGTACTTC.

The V and J genes are TRBV28 and TRBJ2-4; tentatively, D is TRBD1 (6 bases). There are 21 residues in the CDR3. V was clipped by 2 bases and J by 0 bases, with 26 bases between them. The germline V gene has CDR1 MDHEN and CDR2 SYDVKM. DNA for the CDR3: TGTGCCAGCAGTTTAGAAGCAATCAGAACAGGGACCTCGATAGCCAAAAACATTCAGTACTTC. Protein: CASSLEAIRTGTSIAKNIQYF. Full variable domain (remainder filled in from reference TRBV28 and TRBJ2-4): DVKVTQSSRYLVKRTGEKVFLECVQDMDHENMFWYRQDPGLGLRLIYFSYDVKMKEKGDIPEGYSVSREKKERFSLILESASTNQTSMYLCASSLEAIRTGTSIAKNIQYFGAGTRLSVL.

The CDR3 region is CASSPQGAGTGELFF. The DNA for the CDR3 is TGTGCCAGTAGTCCACAGGGGGCGGGCACCGGGGAGCTGTTTTTT. The chain uses TRBV19 and TRBJ2-2, with 9 bases aligning to TRBD1. The CDR3 is 15 amino acids. Germline trimming cut 5 bases from V and 4 bases from J; bases unmatched to any gene: 5. Per the germline V gene, CDR1 is LNHDA and CDR2 is SQIVND (reference sequence).

The chain combines TRBV18 with TRBJ1-5; TRBD1 matches 12 bases. CDR1 KGHSH and CDR2 LQKENI come from the germline V gene. V lost 3 bases, J lost 3 bases, and 6 bases stayed unmatched. The CDR3 has 17 amino acids. The CDR3 DNA follows: TGTGCCAGCTCACCGAGGGGACAGGGGGCGGACAATCAGCCCCAGCATTTT. Residues: CASSPRGQGADNQPQHF.